These T cell receptor beta chains were read from a single sample in a study of cytomegalovirus exposure and HLA in healthy donors. Clones were read by immunoSEQ multiplex PCR, and TCRdb kept only the in-frame ones, dropping some. The data show 200,000 to 250,000 clones, with around 70% seen just once and about 2.8% held by the top ten. Source material: PBMCs. These receptors all stem from a man aged 40-49 years in good health and CMV-seropositive. Each CDR3 is given with its conserved first and last residue. The D gene is left open where the match is weak. Size values are once, few and many counts, or a class for expanded clones, and some rows have none.

-,TRBJ2-5,TRBV5-1,-,CASSLGRAGKETQYF,TGCGCCAGCAGCTTGGGCAGGGCGGGGAAAGAGACCCAGTACTTC
-,TRBJ1-1,TRBV5-4,-,CASSGQGQGRGAFF,TGTGCCAGCAGCGGTCAGGGGCAGGGCAGAGGAGCTTTCTTT
once,TRBJ2-7,TRBV4-1,-,CASSQGRDSLYEQYF,TGCGCCAGCAGCCAGGGGCGGGACAGCCTCTACGAGCAGTACTTC
once,TRBJ1-2,TRBV18,-,CASSPILDSIDGYTF,TGTGCCAGCTCACCTATTCTAGACAGTATCGATGGCTACACCTTC
few,TRBJ2-1,TRBV18,-,CASSPRGSGSNEQFF,TGTGCCAGCTCACCAAGGGGGTCAGGGTCCAATGAGCAGTTCTTC
few,TRBJ1-6,TRBV6-1,-,CASSADFNSPLHF,TGTGCCAGCAGTGCAGACTTTAATTCACCCCTCCACTTT
-,TRBJ2-3,TRBV6-1,TRBD1,CASSPGQDTDTQYF,TGTGCCAGCAGCCCCGGACAGGACACAGATACGCAGTATTTT
-,TRBJ1-2,TRBV7-6,-,CASSSGWEVVF,TGTGCCAGCAGCTCGGGGTGGGAGGTAGTCTTC
-,TRBJ1-1,TRBV7-9,TRBD1,CSSSSQKGARARTEAFF,TGTTCCAGCAGCTCGCAGAAGGGGGCGAGGGCTCGGACTGAAGCTTTCTTT
-,TRBJ2-3,TRBV5-1,TRBD2,CASRALAGATDTQYF,TGCGCCAGCAGAGCCCTAGCGGGGGCCACAGATACGCAGTATTTT
-,TRBJ1-1,TRBV7-9,-,CASSFRDTEAFF,TGTGCCAGCAGCTTCCGGGACACTGAAGCTTTCTTT
-,TRBJ1-4,TRBV5-4,-,CASSMAGSGKLFF,TGTGCCAGCAGCATGGCAGGGTCTGGAAAACTGTTTTTT
-,TRBJ1-1,TRBV5-4,-,CASSSGPSGTEAFF,TGTGCCAGCAGCTCCGGCCCTTCGGGGACTGAAGCTTTCTTT
-,TRBJ1-6,TRBV6-6,TRBD1,CASSELTGSYNSPLHF,TGTGCCAGCAGCGAACTGACAGGGTCCTATAATTCACCCCTCCACTTT
-,TRBJ1-2,TRBV6-6,TRBD1,CASSQDRVYGYTF,TGTGCCAGCAGTCAAGACAGGGTCTATGGCTACACCTTC
-,TRBJ2-3,TRBV2,TRBD2,CASGGGRRALSTDTQYF,TGTGCCAGCGGGGGAGGGAGGCGAGCCCTCAGCACAGATACGCAGTATTTT
-,TRBJ1-2,TRBV5-6,-,CASSLESQLLNYGYTF,TGTGCCAGCAGCTTGGAGTCCCAACTCCTTAACTATGGCTACACCTTC
-,TRBJ2-7,TRBV2,TRBD1,CASSTTGGLAEQYF,TGTGCCAGCAGCACCACAGGGGGCCTCGCCGAGCAGTACTTC
-,TRBJ2-1,TRBV12-5,TRBD1,CASGLKTGTEYNEQFF,TGTGCTAGTGGTTTGAAAACCGGGACAGAATACAATGAGCAGTTCTTC
-,TRBJ2-3,TRBV25-1,TRBD1,CASSDPGQGGADTQYF,TGTGCCAGCAGTGACCCAGGACAGGGAGGTGCAGATACGCAGTATTTT
-,TRBJ2-7,TRBV12-5,-,CASGIDSSPYEQYF,TGTGCTAGTGGGATAGACAGTTCCCCCTACGAGCAGTACTTC
few,TRBJ2-7,TRBV27,-,CASSYQGGALGYEQYF,TGTGCCAGCAGCTATCAAGGAGGGGCTCTCGGCTACGAGCAGTACTTC
-,TRBJ2-1,TRBV10-3,-,CAISEVGHNEQFF,TGTGCCATCAGTGAAGTGGGCCATAATGAGCAGTTCTTC
-,TRBJ1-1,TRBV10-3,TRBD1,CAISESGDRGTEAFF,TGTGCCATCAGTGAGTCGGGGGACAGGGGTACTGAAGCTTTCTTT
once,TRBJ1-5,TRBV28,-,CASPPAVVDSNQPQHF,TGTGCCAGCCCCCCGGCGGTAGTAGATAGCAATCAGCCCCAGCATTTT
-,TRBJ2-5,TRBV5-6,-,CASSLDGIGETQYF,TGTGCCAGCAGCTTGGACGGTATCGGGGAGACCCAGTACTTC
-,TRBJ1-6,TRBV7-6,-,CASSLMTEAYNSPLHF,TGTGCCAGCAGCTTGATGACAGAAGCCTATAATTCACCCCTCCACTTT